This record concerns one T cell receptor (beta chain) sequence. This clone has a handful of counts. The target of this receptor is not known. Base qualities are not at hand, and no much larger clone is one base apart. The meaning of the sample's treatment or condition label: suppressive antiretroviral therapy. Lysates of CMV-infected fibroblasts at roughly 10 ug/mL were used to stimulate the cells. Memory populations depleted of antigen-responding cells were obtained by sorting nonresponding CD40L-negative CD69-negative CD45RO-high memory CD4+ T cells. HIV-1-infected adults in whom suppressive ART had been started during chronic infection were enrolled as participants. Participants had undetectable plasma HIV-1 RNA below 50 copies/mL for at least 4 years. To be included, participants needed a CD4+ T cell count above 400 cells/uL and a positive CMV serology. Before stimulation, PBMCs were isolated using density centrifugation and then depleted of CD8+ T cells. Stimulation of CD8-depleted PBMCs was carried out for around 19 hours with anti-CD28/CD49d costimulation, CD40-blocking antibody and enfuvirtide, to prevent new infections. Cell sorting was done on a Beckman Coulter MoFlo Legacy or XDP sorter, and dead cells were excluded with propidium iodide. Genomic DNA was extracted using the QIAamp DNA Mini Kit for samples with more than one million cells and using the Quick-DNA Microprep Kit for all other samples.

This specimen comes from a study of persistence of HIV-infected CD4 T cells (dated by TCRdb to the early 2020s). Regarding the complete study: The study isolated CMV- and HIV-1 Gag-responding CD4+ T cells from ART-treated individuals to examine antigen-driven clonal expansion of HIV-1-infected cells. Participants had been on suppressive ART for a median of 8 years. Peripheral blood samples of up to about 200 mL were collected at multiple time points, except for a couple of participants, who underwent leukapheresis at a single time point. Proviral sequencing was used to assess clonality among infected cells, whereas TCRbeta sequencing gauged the clonality of all cells within each sorted population. In the cross-participant TCR cluster analysis, roughly 8 participants were included for CMV and 6 or 7 participants were included for Gag.

The immunoSEQ hsTCRB assay version 4, run in survey mode, was used to sequence TCRbeta repertoires from genomic DNA. For TCRbeta sequencing, genomic DNA was diluted to around 10 ng/uL, with up to about 1 ug used per sample. The paper's processing steps were these. TCRbeta data analysis was done in ImmunoSeq Analyzer 3.0, and diversity was calculated on productive nucleotide rearrangements. The improved Chao index was used to estimate lower-bound TCR diversity, and the Gini coefficient was used to estimate clonality using the Immunarch R package. Nucleotide rearrangements that differed but encoded the same CDR3beta amino acid sequence were counted as separate clonotypes. TCRbeta sequences significantly enriched in antigen-responding cells relative to anti-CD3/anti-CD28-activated cells were identified by differential abundance analysis. Using predicted peptide-MHC specificity as the basis, GLIPH2 grouped TCRs into clusters, both for each participant individually and for the merged data sets that combined participants. The table comes from immuneACCESS by way of TCRdb, which keeps in-frame sequences with V and J called. Part of the clones is missing from these tables; in studies checked, under half for an unresolved V gene and the rest for unknown reasons. The DNA was the basis for D and trimming; V, J and clone size are from that table. This sample has tens of thousands of clones in its table, and 78% of those were observed once. Jointly, the top ten make up roughly 0.81% of the sample.

From the cysteine through the phenylalanine, the CDR3 covers 14 amino acids. The sequence is cut down to CDR3 DNA, 42 bases in frame from base 1. The CDR1 and CDR2 encoded by the germline V gene (reference sequence) are LNHDA and SQIVND. Trimming accounts for 5 bases at V and 4 bases at J, while the number of junction bases matched to no gene is 6. Beyond this particular receptor, the publication reports: Only a small number of individuals took part in the study, and only a limited range of antigens was tested. TCR oligoclonality correlated with proviral oligoclonality within the same sorted populations. TCRbeta richness in CMV- and Gag-responding cells was significantly lower than in anti-CD3/anti-CD28-responding cells; CMV-responding cells had higher oligoclonality than CD3/CD28-stimulated and Gag-responding cells. Restriction of bulk TCR analyses to the rare CMV-responding cells that actually carried HIV-1 proviruses was not possible. Antigen-responding cells were enriched for expanded CDR3beta sequences that were degenerate, which suggests that CD4+ responses to CMV and Gag underwent convergent selection.

Here the chain combines TRBV19 and TRBJ1-2; 8 middle bases align to TRBD1. The specimen comprised CD4+ T cells sorted from PBMCs after 18-hour stimulation, sampled from a patient who received antiretroviral therapy. What this sample's cell subset or site label stands for: CD40L-CD69- CD45RO-high memory CD4 T cells not responding to CMV lysate. The receptor was isolated from an adult woman with HIV who was CMV-seropositive. The CDR3 reads CASSRGQGTYGYTF. Here is the DNA: TGTGCCAGTAGTCGCGGACAGGGTACCTATGGCTACACCTTC.